The rows below give T cell receptor beta chains drawn from one sample of a study of Graves' ophthalmopathy and Graves' hyperthyroidism. Via MiXCR, TCRdb re-called the multiplex PCR reads, giving one row per CDR3 protein. The sample has about 740,000 distinct CDR3 sequences; 40% are singletons. Material: peripheral blood. These receptors all stem from an adult man with Graves' ophthalmopathy. The CDR3 runs from the conserved cysteine through the conserved F or W. A D gene is named only where the DNA matches it firmly. Not every row has a clone size; where given, it reads once, few, many or a size class.

J: TRBJ1-6; size: many; D: TRBD1; V: TRBV9; CDR3: CASSGDSQNSPLHF; DNA: TGTGCCAGCAGCGGGGACAGCCAAAATTCACCCCTCCACTTT
J: TRBJ1-1; size: NA; D: TRBD1; V: TRBV25-1; CDR3: CASSQGTGTAFF; DNA: TGCGCCAGCAGCCAAGGGACAGGGACAGCTTTCTTT
J: TRBJ2-7; size: many; D: NA; V: TRBV7-2; CDR3: CASSFTGYEQYF; DNA: TGTGCCAGCAGCTTTACAGGGTACGAGCAGTACTTC
J: TRBJ1-2; size: NA; D: NA; V: TRBV7-9; CDR3: CASSLGVGDYGYIF; DNA: TGTGCCAGCAGCTTGGGGGTAGGAGACTATGGCTACATCTTC
J: TRBJ2-7; size: NA; D: NA; V: TRBV12-3/TRBV12-4; CDR3: CASSKTRGASYEQYF; DNA: TGTGCCAGCAGCAAAACCAGGGGGGCCTCCTACGAGCAGTACTTC
J: TRBJ1-2; size: many; D: TRBD1; V: TRBV5-4; CDR3: CASSLDRVNYGYTF; DNA: TGTGCCAGCAGCCTGGACAGGGTTAACTATGGCTACACCTTC
J: TRBJ1-1; size: many; D: NA; V: TRBV10-2; CDR3: CASSEGRYNTEAFF; DNA: TGCGCCAGCAGTGAGGGCAGATACAACACTGAAGCTTTCTTT
J: TRBJ1-2; size: NA; D: NA; V: TRBV9; CDR3: CASSVVQDDSDYTF; DNA: TGTGCCAGCAGCGTAGTACAGGATGACTCCGACTACACCTTC
J: TRBJ2-5; size: NA; D: NA; V: TRBV19; CDR3: CASTDARELETQYF; DNA: TGTGCCAGTACCGACGCACGGGAGTTAGAGACCCAGTACTTC
J: TRBJ1-1; size: NA; D: NA; V: TRBV20-1; CDR3: CSAPGTSNTEAFF; DNA: TGCAGTGCCCCCGGGACATCTAACACTGAAGCTTTCTTT
J: TRBJ1-2; size: NA; D: NA; V: TRBV25-1; CDR3: CASSDRSGNTF; DNA: TGTGCCAGCAGTGACCGCTCTGGAAACACCTTC
J: TRBJ2-7; size: NA; D: NA; V: TRBV10-3; CDR3: CAWSLGGGDEQYF; DNA: TGTGCCTGGAGTCTGGGGGGCGGAGACGAGCAGTACTTC
J: TRBJ1-2; size: NA; D: NA; V: TRBV29-1; CDR3: CSVVNREDYGYTF; DNA: TGCAGCGTAGTAAACAGGGAGGACTATGGCTACACCTTC